The rows below give T cell receptor beta chains drawn from one sample of a study of cytomegalovirus exposure and HLA in healthy donors. Assay: immunoSEQ multiplex PCR; the TCRdb copy retains only in-frame clones and omits some. The sample holds fewer than 90,000 clones, roughly 77% seen once. Sequenced sample: PBMCs. These receptors originate from a human donor in good health. Each CDR3 is given with its conserved first and last residue.

V gene	J gene	CDR3 protein
TRBV11-2	TRBJ2-1	CASSLDRTALGNEQFF
TRBV19	TRBJ1-2	CASSIPGKLPRTF
TRBV7-2	TRBJ1-4	CASSLVGGVDEKLFF
TRBV28	TRBJ2-1	CASSTAGTGDNEQFF
TRBV7-3	TRBJ2-5	CASSLINSPQETQYF
TRBV19	TRBJ2-5	CASSIRIAVTRTGETQYF
TRBV18	TRBJ1-1	CASSDTGLNTEAFF
TRBV5-4	TRBJ2-7	CASSLLDYNEQYF
TRBV6-5	TRBJ2-2	CASSYFATGTGELFF
TRBV6-4	TRBJ2-3	CASSDSGLRTDTQYF
TRBV2	TRBJ1-2	CASRGRNYGYTF
TRBV19	TRBJ1-2	CATDTGRTNYGYTF
TRBV11-1	TRBJ1-1	CASSLFRNTEAFF
TRBV29-1	TRBJ2-3	CSFRQGAVGDTQYF
TRBV6-5	TRBJ1-2	CASRKGQGFGYTF
TRBV2	TRBJ1-4	CASRRGTTNEKLFF
TRBV6-1	TRBJ1-5	CASSGEAGGRPQHF
TRBV11-2	TRBJ1-1	CASSLGARENTEAFF
TRBV19	TRBJ2-6	CASIRAGANVLTF
TRBV7-9	TRBJ2-5	CASSVRGVEGETQYF
TRBV5-3	TRBJ2-3	CARSFGLAGAHQYF
TRBV7-8	TRBJ1-1	CASSFAQGGTEAFF
TRBV7-2	TRBJ2-5	CASSATLAGETQYF
TRBV9	TRBJ2-7	CASSLAGTGASYEQYF
TRBV5-6	TRBJ2-5	CASSLRRSSGGPEETQYF
TRBV5-1	TRBJ2-1	CASNGQLNSYNEQFF
TRBV5-1	TRBJ1-1	CASSPDTMAEAFF
TRBV30	TRBJ2-7	CAFERGSYEQYF
TRBV30	TRBJ1-2	CAWSETGGIYGYTF
TRBV19	TRBJ1-1	CASSMLGDESTEAFF
TRBV5-1	TRBJ2-3	CASSSSGLAGRTDTQYF
TRBV5-5	TRBJ1-5	CASSATGMADQPQHF
TRBV28	TRBJ2-6	CASRSRTGGRFSGANVLTF
TRBV19	TRBJ2-7	CASSIRTGGDYEQYF
TRBV10-3	TRBJ1-1	CAITQDRDSNTEAFF
TRBV11-1	TRBJ1-6	CASSPGQGASPLHF
TRBV19	TRBJ1-3	CASSITVGSGNTIYF
TRBV7-2	TRBJ2-2	CASSPRGGDTGELFF
TRBV4-3	TRBJ1-2	CASSQDPGTNYGYTF
TRBV11-2	TRBJ1-2	CASSLDSYYGYTF
TRBV19	TRBJ1-1	CASRWSDTEAFF
TRBV9	TRBJ2-4	CASSPSRRALGNIQYF
TRBV7-3	TRBJ1-1	CASSVELNTEAFF
TRBV9	TRBJ2-1	CASSVRASENEQFF
TRBV6-5	TRBJ1-4	CASGQDRAANEKLFF
TRBV5-6	TRBJ2-7	CASSQEMTGVYEQYF
TRBV27	TRBJ2-1	CASSNLAGIYNEQFF
TRBV14	TRBJ1-1	CASSQRQGEITEAFF
TRBV2	TRBJ2-1	CASSYTSGAYNEQFF
TRBV29-1	TRBJ2-1	CSVATSGGISEQFF
TRBV19	TRBJ2-7	CASSTLGLAGKYEQYF
TRBV18	TRBJ1-3	CASSPSAAISGNTIYF
TRBV11-1	TRBJ1-1	CASSLDRNTEAFF
TRBV4-1	TRBJ2-7	CASSQEASSYEQYF
TRBV19	TRBJ2-7	CASSIIGQTYEQYF